Listed below are T cell receptor beta chains from one sample, sequenced in a study of blood T cell repertoires in COVID-19. Generated by immunoSEQ multiplex PCR, the TCRdb table keeps only in-frame clones and is missing some. The data contain about 250,000 clones, roughly 87% of them singletons. The sequenced sample consisted of peripheral blood. These receptors came from a man aged 18 to 35 with active or convalescent COVID-19. Both conserved end residues are part of each CDR3. The D gene is left open where the match is weak. The listing skips clone size in some rows; elsewhere it reads once, few, many or a size class.

d_call j_call v_call clone_size cdr3_aa cdr3_nt
TRBD1 TRBJ1-2 TRBV5-1 NA CASSLDQGDGYTF TGCGCCAGCAGCTTGGACCAGGGGGATGGCTACACCTTC
TRBD1 TRBJ2-2 TRBV25-1 NA CATRRAGGFGELFF TGTGCCACCCGACGGGCAGGGGGCTTCGGGGAGCTGTTTTTT
NA TRBJ2-5 TRBV29-1 NA CSGMLRGAETQYF TGCAGCGGGATGCTCCGGGGGGCAGAGACCCAGTACTTC
NA TRBJ1-5 TRBV2 NA CASSVMQDNQPQHF TGTGCCAGCAGTGTTATGCAGGACAATCAGCCCCAGCATTTT
NA TRBJ2-5 TRBV7-3 NA CASSLQGQETQYF TGTGCCAGCAGCCTCCAGGGTCAAGAGACCCAGTACTTC
NA TRBJ1-4 TRBV29-1 NA CSVEVQAGANEKLFF TGCAGCGTTGAGGTACAGGCAGGGGCTAATGAAAAACTGTTTTTT
TRBD2 TRBJ2-3 TRBV27 NA CASSPAAGEFTDTQYF TGTGCCAGCAGTCCCGCAGCGGGGGAGTTCACAGATACGCAGTATTTT
TRBD1 TRBJ2-3 TRBV10-3 NA CAISDPGGNTDTQYF TGTGCCATCAGTGACCCAGGGGGTAACACAGATACGCAGTATTTT
NA TRBJ2-7 TRBV5-8 NA CASSLTGTSYEQYF TGTGCCAGCAGCTTGACAGGGACCTCCTACGAGCAGTACTTC
NA TRBJ1-1 TRBV4-3 NA CASSQDYMNTEAFF TGCGCCAGCAGCCAAGATTACATGAACACTGAAGCTTTCTTT
NA TRBJ1-1 TRBV27 NA CASSLFAGEITEAFF TGTGCCAGCAGTTTATTTGCAGGGGAGATCACTGAAGCTTTCTTT
TRBD2 TRBJ2-7 TRBV10-3 NA CAISESGGGYEQYF TGTGCCATCAGTGAGTCCGGGGGAGGGTACGAGCAGTACTTC
NA TRBJ2-3 TRBV4-3 NA CASSQDAVRARTDTQYF TGCGCCAGCAGCCAGGACGCGGTCAGGGCCCGCACAGATACGCAGTATTTT
TRBD1 TRBJ1-2 TRBV11-2 once CASSSDRNYGYTF TGTGCCAGCAGCTCGGACAGGAACTATGGCTACACCTTC
TRBD1 TRBJ2-1 TRBV9 NA CASSGGFRDSRSYNEQFF TGTGCCAGCAGCGGTGGGTTTAGGGACAGCCGCTCCTACAATGAGCAGTTCTTC
TRBD1 TRBJ2-7 TRBV6-6 NA CASSSPGQGLREQYF TGTGCCAGCAGTTCCCCCGGACAGGGGTTGAGGGAGCAGTACTTC
NA TRBJ1-1 TRBV27 NA CASRLLGGINTEAFF TGTGCCAGCAGATTACTGGGGGGGATCAACACTGAAGCTTTCTTT
TRBD2 TRBJ2-1 TRBV7-2 NA CASSPQRGVSLGNEQFF TGTGCCAGCAGCCCCCAGCGGGGGGTGTCCTTGGGCAATGAGCAGTTCTTC
TRBD1 TRBJ1-4 TRBV7-9 once CASSSRDRGDEKLFF TGTGCCAGCAGCTCTAGGGACAGGGGAGATGAAAAACTGTTTTTT
TRBD2 TRBJ2-7 TRBV18 NA CASSPLGLAGDEQYF TGTGCCAGCTCGCCACTAGGACTAGCGGGGGACGAGCAGTACTTC
NA TRBJ1-2 TRBV7-2 NA CASSLERGGYTF TGTGCCAGCAGCCTGGAAAGAGGGGGCTACACCTTC
TRBD2 TRBJ2-5 TRBV6-5 once CASNTGTSGRETQYF TGTGCCAGCAATACCGGGACTAGCGGGCGGGAGACCCAGTACTTC
NA TRBJ1-4 TRBV7-9 few CASAFSSNDKLFF TGTGCCTCAGCGTTTTCTTCTAATGATAAACTGTTTTTT
NA TRBJ1-5 TRBV6-4 NA CASSGLLGQPQHF TGTGCCAGCAGTGGACTCCTCGGGCAGCCCCAGCATTTT
TRBD1 TRBJ2-5 TRBV11-3 NA CASSLGTGATLQETQYF TGTGCCAGCAGCTTAGGGACAGGGGCTACCCTCCAAGAGACCCAGTACTTC
NA TRBJ1-6 TRBV3-1/TRBV3-2 NA CASSQGTGIDSPLHF TGTGCCAGCAGCCAAGGTACGGGGATTGATTCACCCCTCCACTTT
NA TRBJ1-2 TRBV25-1 NA CASSEYTGPGGYTF TGTGCCAGCAGTGAATACACAGGTCCGGGTGGCTACACCTTC
TRBD1 TRBJ2-7 TRBV10-3 once CATQKTGSNEQYF TGTGCCACACAAAAGACAGGGTCGAACGAGCAGTACTTC
NA TRBJ1-1 TRBV9 NA CASSVGGSSEAFF TGTGCCAGCAGCGTAGGGGGCTCCTCTGAAGCTTTCTTT
NA TRBJ1-2 TRBV7-8 NA CASSLFRQGTNYGYTF TGTGCCAGCAGCTTATTTAGGCAGGGGACCAACTATGGCTACACCTTC
NA TRBJ1-3 TRBV5-6 NA CASSLRLGVSSGNTIYF TGTGCCAGCAGCCTACGGCTAGGGGTTAGCTCTGGAAACACCATATATTTT
NA TRBJ2-5 TRBV7-7 NA CASSLGTLPRQETQYF TGTGCTAGCAGCCTTGGGACTTTACCACGCCAAGAGACCCAGTACTTC
NA TRBJ1-1 TRBV6-2/TRBV6-3 NA CASSSGQLLAEAFF TGTGCCAGCAGTTCAGGACAGTTACTTGCTGAAGCTTTCTTT
TRBD2 TRBJ2-3 TRBV5-1 few CASNLAGGSTDTQYF TGCGCCAGCAATCTGGCGGGAGGTTCGACAGATACGCAGTATTTT
NA TRBJ1-1 TRBV6-5 once CASNSIKGRNTEAFF TGTGCCAGCAATTCAATTAAAGGGAGAAACACTGAAGCTTTCTTT
TRBD2 TRBJ2-7 TRBV5-4 NA CASSFAGLAGGPRTYEQYF TGTGCCAGCAGCTTCGCGGGTCTAGCGGGAGGGCCTCGGACCTACGAGCAGTACTTC